One and the same sample provided the 14 T cell receptor beta chains below, sequenced in a study of cytotoxic CD8 clonotypes in ibrutinib-treated CLL. The table came from immunoSEQ multiplex PCR; TCRdb's copy has only in-frame clones and leaves some out. The sample yields around 29,000 clones, approximately 68% seen once. The sequences come from PBMCs, collected after 24 months of ibrutinib treatment. These receptors were collected from a human donor with chronic lymphocytic leukemia.

The chain combines TRBV7-8 with TRBJ2-3; TRBD2 matches at 8 bases. The J segment lost 1 base and the V segment lost 1 base, leaving 4 bases of the junction unmatched. The CDR3 runs 16 residues. The germline gives CDR1 SGHVS, CDR2 FQNEAQ. DNA for the CDR3: TGTGCCAGCAGCTTAGTTCGAGCGGGGGGCACAGATACGCAGTATTTT. Translated, it gives CASSLVRAGGTDTQYF.

In its sample, this clone was seen a few times. The chain joins TRBV7-9 to TRBJ1-6; tentatively, D is TRBD1 (6 bases). The V gene's germline CDR1 is SEHNR and CDR2 FQNEAQ (reference sequence). V shed 6 bases and J shed 0 bases, with 12 bases lying between them. The CDR3 consists of 16 residues. This CDR3 reads CASSPLDSSYNSPLHF. The CDR3 bases are TGTGCCAGCAGTCCCTTGGACAGCTCCTATAATTCACCCCTCCACTTT.

The chain joins TRBV5-4 to TRBJ2-7; D may match TRBD1 or TRBD2 (5 bases each). Germline V lookup: CDR1 SGHNT, CDR2 YYREEE (reference sequence). The CDR3 has 13 amino acids. Trimming pared 4 bases from V and 2 bases from J, leaving 10 bases between. The CDR3 DNA is TGTGCCAGCAGCCCTGGGACCACCTACGAGCAGTACTTC. Amino acids: CASSPGTTYEQYF.

The V and J genes are TRBV27 and TRBJ1-1; D not certain. Germline V gene data show CDR1 as MNHEY and CDR2 as SMNVEV (reference sequence). The V end lost 0 bases, the J end lost 3 bases, and 8 bases lay between the germline ends. The CDR3 extends over 14 amino acids. The CDR3 nucleotides read TGTGCCAGCAGTTTATCCCAAGGGTACACTGAAGCTTTCTTT. This sequence encodes CASSLSQGYTEAFF.

This clone was seen a few times. The CDR3 here is CASSSGFSRTDTQYF. The CDR3 DNA is TGCGCCAGCAGCTCGGGTTTTTCCCGCACAGATACGCAGTATTTT. The chain couples TRBV5-1 to TRBJ2-3; no firm D call. With 3 bases removed from V and 1 base from J, the gap between germline ends came to 12 bases. CDR1 and CDR2 (germline): SGHRS, YFSETQ. The CDR3 consists of 15 residues.

This clone was seen a few times. This chain connects TRBV5-1 to TRBJ2-7; no definite D call. In germline, CDR1 is SGHRS, CDR2 YFSETQ. There are 12 residues in the CDR3. V gave up 2 bases and J gave up 1 base, with 4 bases separating them. CDR3: CASSFGSYEQYF. In DNA, the CDR3 is TGCGCCAGCAGCTTCGGGTCCTACGAGCAGTACTTC.

This clone has only a few counts. This sequence joins TRBV4-2 and TRBJ2-4; 7 positions match TRBD2. V dropped 0 bases and J dropped 12; count of bases not matched to a gene: 17. This CDR3 region has 17 residues. Germline-derived CDR1 and CDR2 are LGHNA and YNFKEQ. The CDR3 here is CASSQDIWATTSPSQYF. The DNA of the CDR3 is TGTGCCAGCAGCCAAGATATCTGGGCGACGACTAGCCCCTCTCAGTACTTC.

The chain joins TRBV27 to TRBJ2-7, with 7 positions matching TRBD1. The germline gives CDR1 MNHEY, CDR2 SMNVEV (reference sequence). J gave up 3 bases and V 5 bases, and 4 bases lay outside the gene matches. The CDR3 has 13 residues. CDR3 loop: CASSPGQHYEQYF. Written as DNA, the CDR3 is TGTGCCAGCAGTCCGGGACAGCACTACGAGCAGTACTTC.

The chain links TRBV5-1 to TRBJ2-3, with 7 positions matching TRBD1. The junction had 7 bases not matched to a gene; V was cut back by 3 bases and J by 0 bases. Germline assignment: CDR1 SGHRS and CDR2 YFSETQ. CDR3 size: 16 residues. The CDR3 bases are TGCGCCAGCAGCTGGGGACAGACTCCTAGCACAGATACGCAGTATTTT. The encoded protein is CASSWGQTPSTDTQYF.

As DNA, the CDR3 is TGTGCCGCCCCCCGGGATAGGACCTACAATGAGCAGTTCTTC. Its translation is CAAPRDRTYNEQFF. The V call is TRBV30, the J call TRBJ2-1; a possible D gene is TRBD2 (5 bases). Trimming pared 8 bases from V and 2 bases from J, leaving 16 bases between. This CDR3 comprises 14 residues. Germline V lookup: CDR1 GTSNPN, CDR2 SVGIG (reference sequence).

This clone was found once. The chain employs TRBV11-3 and TRBJ2-1; the D is unclear. The V gene lost 6 bases and the J gene lost 9 bases, with 15 bases spanning the gap. This CDR3 is 13 amino acids long. Per germline, CDR1 SGHNT and CDR2 YENEEA. CDR3 amino acids: CASSPGTVGEQFF. The CDR3 coding sequence is TGTGCCAGCAGTCCGGGCACAGTGGGTGAGCAGTTCTTC.

The chain employs TRBV18 and TRBJ2-1, with D unclear. The CDR3 spans 12 residues. V lost 3 bases, J lost 6 bases, and 6 bases lay in between. Germline V gives CDR1 KGHSH, CDR2 LQKENI. CDR3 in amino acids: CASSPAGNEQFF. The CDR3, as DNA: TGTGCCAGCTCACCTGCAGGCAATGAGCAGTTCTTC.

This chain connects TRBV9 to TRBJ2-2, with 8 bases fitting TRBD2. The CDR3 has 15 residues. In germline, CDR1 is SGDLS, CDR2 YYNGEE. Germline trimming cut 4 bases from V and 2 bases from J; bases unmatched to any gene: 4. The CDR3: CASSLAGFNTGELFF. The CDR3 DNA reads as TGTGCCAGCAGCTTAGCGGGATTTAACACCGGGGAGCTGTTTTTT.

The CDR3 coding sequence is TGTGCCAGCAGCTTGGGAGTTCGATCCTACGAGCAGTACTTC. Amino acid sequence: CASSLGVRSYEQYF. The chain recombines TRBV5-5 with TRBJ2-7; D remains unclear. V was shortened by 0 bases and J by 1 base, with 8 bases between the two germline ends. The CDR3 has 14 residues. From germline, CDR1 is SGHKS and CDR2 YYEKEE (reference sequence).